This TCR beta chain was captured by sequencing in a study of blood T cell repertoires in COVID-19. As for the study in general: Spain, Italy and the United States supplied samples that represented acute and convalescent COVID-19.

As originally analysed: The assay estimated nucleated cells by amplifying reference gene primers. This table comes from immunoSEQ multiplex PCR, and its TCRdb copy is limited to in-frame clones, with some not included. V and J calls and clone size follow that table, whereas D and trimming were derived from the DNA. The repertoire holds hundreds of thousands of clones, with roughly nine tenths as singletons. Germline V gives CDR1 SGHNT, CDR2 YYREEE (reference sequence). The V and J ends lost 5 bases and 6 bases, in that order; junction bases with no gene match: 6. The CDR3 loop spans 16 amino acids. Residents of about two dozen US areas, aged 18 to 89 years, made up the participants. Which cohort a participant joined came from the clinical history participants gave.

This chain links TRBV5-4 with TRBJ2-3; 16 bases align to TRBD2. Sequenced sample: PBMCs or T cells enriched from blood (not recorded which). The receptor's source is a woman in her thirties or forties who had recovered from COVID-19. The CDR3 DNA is TGTGCCAGCAGGAGGGGGACTAGCGGGAGGGAGGATACGCAGTATTTT. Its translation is CASRRGTSGREDTQYF. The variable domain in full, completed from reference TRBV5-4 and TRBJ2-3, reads ETGVTQSPTHLIKTRGQQVTLRCSSQSGHNTVSWYQQALGQGPQFIFQYYREEENGRGNFPPRFSGLQFPNYSSELNVNALELDDSALYLCASRRGTSGREDTQYFGPGTRLTVL.